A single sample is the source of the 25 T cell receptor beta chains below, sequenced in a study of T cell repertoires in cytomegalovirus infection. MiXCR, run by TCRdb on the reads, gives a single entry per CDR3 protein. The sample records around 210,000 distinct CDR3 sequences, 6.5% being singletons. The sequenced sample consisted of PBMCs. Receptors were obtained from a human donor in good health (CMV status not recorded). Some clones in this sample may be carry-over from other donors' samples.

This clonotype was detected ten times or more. The CDR3, as DNA: TGTGCCAGCAGCCAACTTAAGGATGAGCAGTTCTTC. This translates into CASSQLKDEQFF. The chain joins TRBV13 to TRBJ2-1; D gene unclear. V shed 5 bases and J shed 8 bases, with 10 bases lying between them. This CDR3 region has 12 residues. From germline, CDR1 is PRHDT and CDR2 FYEKMQ (reference sequence).

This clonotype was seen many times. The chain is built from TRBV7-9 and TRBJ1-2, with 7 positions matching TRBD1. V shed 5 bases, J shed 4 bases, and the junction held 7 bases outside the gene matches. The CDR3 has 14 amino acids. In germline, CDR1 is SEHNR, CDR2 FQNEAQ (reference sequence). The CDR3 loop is CASSPRGGSYGYTF. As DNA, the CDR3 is TGTGCCAGCAGCCCACGAGGGGGCAGCTATGGCTACACCTTC.

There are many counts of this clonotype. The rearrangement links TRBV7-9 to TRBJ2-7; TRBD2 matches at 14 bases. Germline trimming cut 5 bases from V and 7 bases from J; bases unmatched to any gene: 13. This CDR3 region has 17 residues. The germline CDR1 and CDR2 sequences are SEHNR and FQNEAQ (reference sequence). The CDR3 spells CASSRTSGGSIGEEQYF. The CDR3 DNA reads TGTGCCAGCAGCAGGACTAGCGGGGGGTCGATTGGAGAGGAGCAGTACTTC. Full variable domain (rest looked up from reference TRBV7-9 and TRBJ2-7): DTGVSQNPRHKITKRGQNVTFRCDPISEHNRLYWYRQTLGQGPEFLTYFQNEAQLEKSRLLSDRFSAERPKGSFSTLEIQRTEQGDSAMYLCASSRTSGGSIGEEQYFGPGTRLTVT.

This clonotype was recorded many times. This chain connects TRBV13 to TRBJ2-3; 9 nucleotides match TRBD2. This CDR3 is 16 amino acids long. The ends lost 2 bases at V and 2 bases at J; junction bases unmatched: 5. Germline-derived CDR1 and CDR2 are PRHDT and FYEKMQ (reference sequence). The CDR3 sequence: CASSLLLAGITDTQYF. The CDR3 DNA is TGTGCCAGCAGCTTATTGCTAGCGGGGATCACAGATACGCAGTATTTT. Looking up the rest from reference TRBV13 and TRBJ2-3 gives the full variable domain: AAGVIQSPRHLIKEKRETATLKCYPIPRHDTVYWYQQGPGQDPQFLISFYEKMQSDKGSIPDRFSAQQFSDYHSELNMSSLELGDSALYFCASSLLLAGITDTQYFGPGTRLTVL.

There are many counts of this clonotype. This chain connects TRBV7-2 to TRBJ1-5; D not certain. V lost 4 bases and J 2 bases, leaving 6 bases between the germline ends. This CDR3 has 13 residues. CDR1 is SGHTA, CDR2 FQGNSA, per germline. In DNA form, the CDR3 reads TGTGCCAGCAGCTCTTTGGGCAATCAGCCCCAGCATTTT. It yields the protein CASSSLGNQPQHF.

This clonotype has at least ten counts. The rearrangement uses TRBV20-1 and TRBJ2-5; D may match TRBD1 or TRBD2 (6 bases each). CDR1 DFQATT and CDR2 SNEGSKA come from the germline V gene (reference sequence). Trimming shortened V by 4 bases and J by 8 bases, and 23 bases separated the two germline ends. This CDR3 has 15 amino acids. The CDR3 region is CSATPQGRTWETQYF. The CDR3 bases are TGCAGTGCTACGCCCCAGGGGAGGACCTGGGAAACCCAGTACTTC.

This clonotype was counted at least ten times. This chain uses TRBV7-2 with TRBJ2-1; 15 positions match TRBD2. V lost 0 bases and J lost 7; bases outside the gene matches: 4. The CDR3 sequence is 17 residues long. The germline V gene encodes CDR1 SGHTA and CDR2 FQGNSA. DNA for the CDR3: TGTGCCAGCAGCTTAGCCGGGACTAGCGGGGGGCCTAATGAGCAGTTCTTC. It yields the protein CASSLAGTSGGPNEQFF.

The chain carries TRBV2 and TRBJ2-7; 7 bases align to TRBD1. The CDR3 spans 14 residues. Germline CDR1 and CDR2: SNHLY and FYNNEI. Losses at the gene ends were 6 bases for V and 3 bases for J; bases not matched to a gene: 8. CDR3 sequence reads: CASSDQGVGYEQYF. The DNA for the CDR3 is TGTGCCAGCAGCGACCAGGGGGTAGGCTACGAGCAGTACTTC.

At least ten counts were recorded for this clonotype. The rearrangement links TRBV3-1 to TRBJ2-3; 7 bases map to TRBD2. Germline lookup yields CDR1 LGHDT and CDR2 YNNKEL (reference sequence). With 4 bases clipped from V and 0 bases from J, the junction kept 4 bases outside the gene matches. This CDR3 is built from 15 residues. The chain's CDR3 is CASSLSGFSTDTQYF. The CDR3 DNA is TGTGCCAGCAGCCTTAGCGGGTTTAGCACAGATACGCAGTATTTT.

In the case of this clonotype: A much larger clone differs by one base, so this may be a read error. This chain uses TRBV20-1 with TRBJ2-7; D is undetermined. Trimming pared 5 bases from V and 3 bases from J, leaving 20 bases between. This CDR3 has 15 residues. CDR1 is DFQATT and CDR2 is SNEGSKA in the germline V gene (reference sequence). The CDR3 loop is CSASPGTVPVYEQYF. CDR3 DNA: TGCAGTGCTTCACCCGGTACAGTGCCGGTCTACGAGCAGTACTTC.

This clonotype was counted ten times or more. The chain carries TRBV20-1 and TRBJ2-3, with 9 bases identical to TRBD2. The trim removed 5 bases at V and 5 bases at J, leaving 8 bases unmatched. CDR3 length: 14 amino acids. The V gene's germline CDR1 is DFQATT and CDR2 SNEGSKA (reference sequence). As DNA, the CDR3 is TGCAGTGCTCCTCGCGGGGGGGCGGGAGATACGCAGTATTTT. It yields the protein CSAPRGGAGDTQYF.

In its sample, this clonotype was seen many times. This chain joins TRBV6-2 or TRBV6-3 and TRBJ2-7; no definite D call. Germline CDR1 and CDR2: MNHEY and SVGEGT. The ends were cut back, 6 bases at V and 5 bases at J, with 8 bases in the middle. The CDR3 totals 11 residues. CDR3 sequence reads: CASSQPDEQYF. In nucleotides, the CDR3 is TGTGCCAGCAGCCAACCCGACGAGCAGTACTTC.

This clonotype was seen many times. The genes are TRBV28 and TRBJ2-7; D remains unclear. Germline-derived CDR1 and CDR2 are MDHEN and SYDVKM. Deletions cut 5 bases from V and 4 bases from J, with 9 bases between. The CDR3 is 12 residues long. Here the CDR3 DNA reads TGTGCCAGCAGTCACCCCCCTTACGAGCAGTACTTC. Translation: CASSHPPYEQYF. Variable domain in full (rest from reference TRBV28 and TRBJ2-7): DVKVTQSSRYLVKRTGEKVFLECVQDMDHENMFWYRQDPGLGLRLIYFSYDVKMKEKGDIPEGYSVSREKKERFSLILESASTNQTSMYLCASSHPPYEQYFGPGTRLTVT.

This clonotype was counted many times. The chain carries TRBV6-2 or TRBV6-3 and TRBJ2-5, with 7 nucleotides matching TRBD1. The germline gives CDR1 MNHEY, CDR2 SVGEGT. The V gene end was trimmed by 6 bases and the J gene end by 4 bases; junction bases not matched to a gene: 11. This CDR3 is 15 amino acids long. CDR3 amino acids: CASRPFPGTVETQYF. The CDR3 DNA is TGTGCCAGCAGACCTTTTCCCGGGACAGTAGAGACCCAGTACTTC.

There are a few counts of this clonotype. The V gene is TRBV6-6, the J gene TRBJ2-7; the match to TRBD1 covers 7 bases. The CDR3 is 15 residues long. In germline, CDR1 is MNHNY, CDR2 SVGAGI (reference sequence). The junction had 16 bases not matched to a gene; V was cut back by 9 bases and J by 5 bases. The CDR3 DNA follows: TGTGCCAGTAAGACCTTGGTACAGGGGTACGACGAGCAGTACTTC. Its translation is CASKTLVQGYDEQYF.

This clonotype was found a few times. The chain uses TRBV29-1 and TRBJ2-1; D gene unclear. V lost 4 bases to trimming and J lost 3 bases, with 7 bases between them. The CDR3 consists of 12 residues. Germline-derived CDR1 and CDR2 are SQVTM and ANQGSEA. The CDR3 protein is CSVVLVYNEQFF. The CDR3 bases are TGCAGCGTTGTACTCGTCTACAATGAGCAGTTCTTC.

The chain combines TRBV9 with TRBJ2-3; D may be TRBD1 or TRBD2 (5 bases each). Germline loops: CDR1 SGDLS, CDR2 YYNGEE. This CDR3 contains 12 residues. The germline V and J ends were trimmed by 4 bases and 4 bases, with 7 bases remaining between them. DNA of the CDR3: TGTGCCAGCAGCCAGGGAGCAGATACGCAGTATTTT. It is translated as CASSQGADTQYF.

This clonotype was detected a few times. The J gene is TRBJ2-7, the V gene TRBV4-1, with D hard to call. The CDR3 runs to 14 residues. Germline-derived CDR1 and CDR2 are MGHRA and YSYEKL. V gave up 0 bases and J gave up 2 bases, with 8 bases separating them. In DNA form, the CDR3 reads TGCGCCAGCAGCCAAGACCCTCGAGCCTACGAGCAGTACTTC. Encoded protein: CASSQDPRAYEQYF.

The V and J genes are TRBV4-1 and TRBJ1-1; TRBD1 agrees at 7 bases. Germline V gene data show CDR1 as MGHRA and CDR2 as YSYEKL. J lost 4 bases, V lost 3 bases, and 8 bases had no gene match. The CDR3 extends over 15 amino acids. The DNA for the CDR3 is TGCGCCAGCAGCCAGGTTGACAGGGACGGCACTGAAGCTTTCTTT. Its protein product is CASSQVDRDGTEAFF.

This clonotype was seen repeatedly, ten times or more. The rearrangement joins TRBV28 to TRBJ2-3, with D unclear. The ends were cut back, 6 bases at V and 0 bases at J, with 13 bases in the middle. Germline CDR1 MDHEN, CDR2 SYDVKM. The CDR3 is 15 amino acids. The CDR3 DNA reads TGTGCCAGCAGCGTACAGACAACTAGCACAGATACGCAGTATTTT. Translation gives CASSVQTTSTDTQYF.

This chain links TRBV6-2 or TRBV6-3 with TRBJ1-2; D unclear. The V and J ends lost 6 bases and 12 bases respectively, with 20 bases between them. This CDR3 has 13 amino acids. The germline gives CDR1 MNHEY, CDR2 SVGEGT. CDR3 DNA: TGTGCCAGCAGCCCTGGAGGCTGGTCGTGGAACACCTTC. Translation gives CASSPGGWSWNTF.

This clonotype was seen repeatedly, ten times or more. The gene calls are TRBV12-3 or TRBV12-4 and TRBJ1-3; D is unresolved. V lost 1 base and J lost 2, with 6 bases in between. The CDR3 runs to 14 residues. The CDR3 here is CASSLGRPGNTIYF. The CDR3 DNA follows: TGTGCCAGCAGTTTAGGCAGACCTGGAAACACCATATATTTT.

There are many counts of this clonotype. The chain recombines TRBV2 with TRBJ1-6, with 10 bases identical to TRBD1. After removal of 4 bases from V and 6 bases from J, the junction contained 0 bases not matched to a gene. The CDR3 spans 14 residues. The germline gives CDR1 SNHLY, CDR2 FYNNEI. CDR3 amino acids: CASSGTGGNSPLHF. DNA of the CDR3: TGTGCCAGCAGTGGGACAGGGGGTAATTCACCCCTCCACTTT.

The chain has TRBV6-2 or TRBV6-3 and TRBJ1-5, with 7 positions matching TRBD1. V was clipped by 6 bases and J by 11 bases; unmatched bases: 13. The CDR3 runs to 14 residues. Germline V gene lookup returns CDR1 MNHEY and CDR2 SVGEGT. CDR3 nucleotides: TGTGCCAGCAGCGGGGACAGCTTTTATGCGGCCCAGCATTTT. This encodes CASSGDSFYAAQHF.

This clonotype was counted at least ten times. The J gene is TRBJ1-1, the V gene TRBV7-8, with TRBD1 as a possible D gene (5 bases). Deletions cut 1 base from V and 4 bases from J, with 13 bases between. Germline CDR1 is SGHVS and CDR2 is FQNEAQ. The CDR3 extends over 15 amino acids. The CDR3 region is CASSLVGRGGTEAFF. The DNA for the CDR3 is TGTGCCAGCAGCTTAGTTGGGAGGGGAGGCACTGAAGCTTTCTTT. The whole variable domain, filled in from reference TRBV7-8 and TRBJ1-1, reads GAGVSQSPRYKVAKRGQDVALRCDPISGHVSLFWYQQALGQGPEFLTYFQNEAQLDKSGLPSDRFFAERPEGSVSTLKIQRTQQEDSAVYLCASSLVGRGGTEAFFGQGTRLTVV.